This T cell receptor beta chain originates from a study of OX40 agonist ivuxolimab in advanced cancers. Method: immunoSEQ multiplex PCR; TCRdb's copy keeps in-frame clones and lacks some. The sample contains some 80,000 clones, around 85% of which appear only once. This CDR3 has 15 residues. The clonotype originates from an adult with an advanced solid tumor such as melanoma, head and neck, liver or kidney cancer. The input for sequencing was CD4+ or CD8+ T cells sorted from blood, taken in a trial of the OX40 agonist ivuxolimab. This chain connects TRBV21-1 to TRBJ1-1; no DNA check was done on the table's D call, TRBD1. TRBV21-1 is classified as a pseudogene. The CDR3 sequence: CASSTTDRKGTEAFF. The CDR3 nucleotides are TGTGCCAGCAGCACCACGGACAGAAAGGGGACTGAAGCTTTCTTT.